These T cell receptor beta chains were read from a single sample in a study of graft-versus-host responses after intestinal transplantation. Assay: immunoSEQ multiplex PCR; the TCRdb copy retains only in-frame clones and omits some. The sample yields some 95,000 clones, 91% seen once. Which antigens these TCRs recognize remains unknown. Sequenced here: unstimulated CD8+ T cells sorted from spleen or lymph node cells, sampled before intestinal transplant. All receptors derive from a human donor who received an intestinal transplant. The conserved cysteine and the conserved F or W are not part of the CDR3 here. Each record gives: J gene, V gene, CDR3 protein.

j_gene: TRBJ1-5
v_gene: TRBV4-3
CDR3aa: ASSQDPGSSNQPQH

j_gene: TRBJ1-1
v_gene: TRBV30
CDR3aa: AFQGGWTEAF

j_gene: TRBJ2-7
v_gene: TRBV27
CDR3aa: ASSSTGTSGYYEQY

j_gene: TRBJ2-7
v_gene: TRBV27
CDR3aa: ASSLGQGAYEQY

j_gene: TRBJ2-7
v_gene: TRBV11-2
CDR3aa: ASSWDSPLY

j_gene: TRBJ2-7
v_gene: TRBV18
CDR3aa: ASSPQGIGYEQY

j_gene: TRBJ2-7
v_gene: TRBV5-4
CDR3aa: ASSHGTSGRAYAYEQY

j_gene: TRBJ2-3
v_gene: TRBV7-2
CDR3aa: ASSLGTGGSDTQY

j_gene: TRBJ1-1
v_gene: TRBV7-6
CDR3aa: ASSLAATQGSRMNTEAF

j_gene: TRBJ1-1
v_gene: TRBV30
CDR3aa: AWSVLWSTEAF

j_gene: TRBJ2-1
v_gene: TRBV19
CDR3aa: ASSPVGSGSWNEQF

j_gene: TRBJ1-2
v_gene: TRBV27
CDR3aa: ASSTSGTNPSIYGYT

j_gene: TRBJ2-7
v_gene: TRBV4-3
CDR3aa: ASSQGAGDGYEQY

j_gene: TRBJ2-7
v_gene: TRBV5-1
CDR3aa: ASSLRTGIYEQY

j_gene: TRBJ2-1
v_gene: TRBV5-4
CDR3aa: ASSLPGLAGNEQF

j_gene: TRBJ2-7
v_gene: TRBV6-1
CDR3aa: ASSPRDSTYEQY

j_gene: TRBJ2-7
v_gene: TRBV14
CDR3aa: ASSHYSYEQY

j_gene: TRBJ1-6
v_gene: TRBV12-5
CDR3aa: ASGLVLTGGSYNSPLH

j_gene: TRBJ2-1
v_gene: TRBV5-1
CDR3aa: ASSQRGGGEQF

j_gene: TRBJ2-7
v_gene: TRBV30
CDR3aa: AWRGPGLRAGVGDEQY

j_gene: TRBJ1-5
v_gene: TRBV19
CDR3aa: ASSIDGGVQPQH

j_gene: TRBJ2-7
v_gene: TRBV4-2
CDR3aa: ASSHRDSTYEQY

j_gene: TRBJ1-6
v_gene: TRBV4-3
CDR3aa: ASSQDWGLYNSPLH

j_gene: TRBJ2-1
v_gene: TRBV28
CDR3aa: ASSFGGKGEQF

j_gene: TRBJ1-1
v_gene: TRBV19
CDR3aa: ASSMTGMRPEAF

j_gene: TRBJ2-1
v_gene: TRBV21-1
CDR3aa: ASSNLGEHEQF

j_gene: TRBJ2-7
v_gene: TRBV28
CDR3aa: ASRQGAGESDEQY

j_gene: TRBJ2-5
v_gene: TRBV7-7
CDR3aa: ASSPSRTGRETQY

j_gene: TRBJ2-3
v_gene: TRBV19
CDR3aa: ASRTGQASTDTQY